This note documents a single T cell receptor (beta chain) sequence. This library used approximately 0.4 ug RNA and molecular barcoded adaptors spanning alpha/delta and beta/gamma chains. TCRdb processed the reads anew with MiXCR; each CDR3 protein has one entry. The repertoire has some 19,000 distinct CDR3 sequences, more than 20% of them found once; the top ten carry 24%. This record belongs to a study of read filtering for tumor transcriptome and immune sequencing. Per germline, CDR1 MNHEY and CDR2 SVGAGI. The CDR3 covers 15 residues. The V end lost 2 bases, the J end lost 1 base, and 9 bases lay between the germline ends.

Material: a population of CD138-negative cells sorted from bone marrow. This TCR derives from a donor over 35 with multiple myeloma. The chain uses TRBV6-5 and TRBJ2-1; D may be TRBD2 (5 bases). The CDR3 sequence: CASSYEGRSYNEQFF. The DNA for the CDR3 is TGTGCCAGCAGTTACGAAGGGAGATCCTACAATGAGCAGTTCTTC.